The 10 T cell receptor beta chains reported below all come from one sample, sequenced in a study of blood T cell repertoires in COVID-19. Measured with immunoSEQ multiplex PCR; TCRdb has only the in-frame clones, and not every one. The table includes some 150,000 clones, 65% to 90% detected once. The sequenced material came from peripheral blood. The receptor source for this set is a woman aged 45 to 65 with acute or convalescent COVID-19.

This clone was counted a few times. The chain carries TRBV25-1 and TRBJ2-7, with TRBD2 matching 7 bases. CDR3 size: 15 residues. The J segment lost 4 bases and the V segment lost 5 bases, leaving 11 bases of the junction unmatched. Germline V gives CDR1 MGHDK, CDR2 SYGVNS. The CDR3 protein is CASSSQGSGQYEQYF. CDR3 coding DNA: TGTGCCAGCAGTTCTCAGGGTAGCGGGCAGTACGAGCAGTACTTC.

This clone has a single count. DNA of the CDR3: TGTGCCAGCAGCATCACCGGGAAGGAATACCCAACTAATGAAAAACTGTTTTTT. This sequence encodes CASSITGKEYPTNEKLFF. The chain recombines TRBV21-1 with TRBJ1-4. TRBV21-1 is a recognized pseudogene. The CDR3 is made up of 18 amino acids.

The rearrangement joins TRBV28 to TRBJ1-4; TRBD1 is a possible D gene (6 bases). Germline V gene lookup returns CDR1 MDHEN and CDR2 SYDVKM. This CDR3 has 13 residues. Trimming removed 7 bases at V and 7 bases at J, with 13 bases between. Here the CDR3 reads CASTSGVFEKLFF. The CDR3 nucleotides are TGTGCCAGCACCTCAGGGGTCTTTGAAAAACTGTTTTTT.

The V call is TRBV7-3, the J call TRBJ2-5; 10 positions agree with TRBD1. CDR3 length equals 16 residues. J lost 5 bases, V lost 6 bases, and 12 bases had no gene match. Germline lookup yields CDR1 SGHTA and CDR2 FQGTGA. This CDR3 reads CASSSGQGSFGETQYF. CDR3 bases: TGTGCCAGCAGTTCGGGACAGGGGTCGTTCGGGGAGACCCAGTACTTC. The whole variable domain, remainder taken from reference TRBV7-3 and TRBJ2-5, is GAGVSQTPSNKVTEKGKYVELRCDPISGHTALYWYRQSLGQGPEFLIYFQGTGAADDSGLPNDRFFAVRPEGSVSTLKIQRTERGDSAVYLCASSSGQGSFGETQYFGPGTRLLVL.

On this clone: Other DNA sequences of this sample code for an identical CDR3. V gene TRBV7-9 combines with J gene TRBJ1-6; D might be TRBD1 (5 bases). This CDR3 is built from 14 residues. Deletions cut 1 base from V and 10 bases from J, with 11 bases between. CDR1 SEHNR and CDR2 FQNEAQ come from the germline V gene (reference sequence). CDR3 bases: TGTGCCAGCAGCTTAGGGGAGGGGTACTCACCCCTCCACTTT. Its protein is CASSLGEGYSPLHF.

This clone was picked up a small number of times. The chain has TRBV10-3 and TRBJ2-7; D is unclear. V shed 0 bases and J shed 2 bases, with 11 bases lying between them. This CDR3 has 15 amino acids. Germline V CDR1 and CDR2: ENHRY, SYGVKD. CDR3 amino acids: CAISESGGSPYEQYF. The CDR3 DNA reads as TGTGCCATCAGTGAGTCCGGCGGCAGCCCCTACGAGCAGTACTTC.

This clone was counted between two and nine times. CDR3 sequence reads: CASSRGNNSPLHF. In DNA form, the CDR3 reads TGTGCCAGCTCAAGGGGGAATAATTCACCCCTCCACTTT. The chain employs TRBV18 and TRBJ1-6, with D perhaps matching TRBD1 (6 bases). Trimming removed 5 bases from V and 5 bases from J, with 7 bases in between. CDR3 size: 13 residues. In germline, CDR1 is KGHSH, CDR2 LQKENI.

This clone was counted a few times. The rearrangement joins TRBV7-9 to TRBJ2-7; no clear D. CDR3 length equals 11 residues. Germline assignment: CDR1 SEHNR and CDR2 FQNEAQ (reference sequence). Trimming shortened V by 5 bases and J by 2 bases, and 4 bases separated the two germline ends. This CDR3 reads CASSVTYEQYF. CDR3 DNA: TGTGCCAGCAGCGTAACCTACGAGCAGTACTTC.

This CDR3 reads CASSQDVMGARNQPQHF. In DNA form, the CDR3 reads TGCGCCAGCAGCCAAGATGTAATGGGGGCTCGCAATCAGCCCCAGCATTTT. The rearrangement joins TRBV4-3 to TRBJ1-5, with D possibly being TRBD1 (6 bases). CDR3 length: 17 residues. The germline V gene encodes CDR1 LGHNA and CDR2 YSLEER. V shed 0 bases and J shed 2 bases, with 14 bases lying between them.

The genes are TRBV9 and TRBJ2-1; 7 nucleotides line up with TRBD2. The CDR3 runs to 18 residues. The ends lost 0 bases at V and 0 bases at J; junction bases unmatched: 9. Germline CDR1 reads SGDLS; CDR2 reads YYNGEE. In DNA form, the CDR3 reads TGTGCCAGCAGCGTAGAGGCTCCCCGCGGGAGCTCCTACAATGAGCAGTTCTTC. Protein product: CASSVEAPRGSSYNEQFF.